Below, one TCR beta chain is given with its context. These data belong to a study of T cell responses to AZD1222 COVID-19 vaccine. The analysis combined second doses at about 4 or about 12 weeks. Profiled with immunoSEQ multiplex PCR; TCRdb holds only in-frame clones, not every one. The sample holds 150,000 to 250,000 clones, 90% to 95% seen once. CDR3 length: 13 residues. V was cut by 6 bases and J by 4 bases, with 12 bases left in between. CDR1 is MNHEY, CDR2 SVGEGT, per germline. The receptor comes from an adult who received the AZD1222 COVID-19 vaccine. The chain recombines TRBV6-2 or TRBV6-3 with TRBJ2-5, with D perhaps matching TRBD1 (6 bases). Sequenced here: peripheral blood, sampled 28 days after the second AZD1222 dose. CDR3 nucleotide sequence: TGTGCCAGCAGCCGGACAGTCGGAGAGACCCAGTACTTC. It encodes CASSRTVGETQYF.